The 8 T cell receptor beta chains given below trace back to one sample, sequenced in a study of HIV-infected patients and healthy controls. All unsorted peripheral T cells were captured because whole blood was used without fractionation. Reverse transcription used around 540 ng RNA and constant-region primers for alpha and beta. Alpha and beta chain libraries were made separately by chain-specific third strand synthesis with multiplexing indices. Each CDR3 protein gets one entry after TCRdb re-called the 5' RACE reads with MiXCR. Of around 21,000 distinct CDR3 sequences in the sample, 8% to 10% were seen once. The sample comprised blood. Receptors were obtained from an adult in good health.

There are many counts of this clonotype. The genes are TRBV4-1 and TRBJ1-5; weak D call: TRBD1 (5 bases). Trimming shortened V by 0 bases and J by 3 bases, and 15 bases separated the two germline ends. The CDR3 has 17 residues. CDR1 and CDR2 (germline): MGHRA, YSYEKL. The CDR3 region is CASSQDGRSGPNQPQHF. CDR3 DNA: TGCGCCAGCAGCCAAGACGGTCGTTCAGGGCCCAATCAGCCCCAGCATTTT.

This clonotype has a count of ten or more. The chain employs TRBV5-1 and TRBJ2-5; 9 positions match TRBD1. This CDR3 has 16 residues. Germline loops: CDR1 SGHRS, CDR2 YFSETQ. The ends lost 2 bases at V and 4 bases at J; junction bases unmatched: 9. Here the CDR3 reads CASSLPDRGRGETQYF. The CDR3 DNA reads TGCGCCAGCAGCTTACCGGACAGGGGACGTGGAGAGACCCAGTACTTC. The full variable domain, rest sourced from reference TRBV5-1 and TRBJ2-5, is KAGVTQTPRYLIKTRGQQVTLSCSPISGHRSVSWYQQTPGQGLQFLFEYFSETQRNKGNFPGRFSGRQFSNSRSEMNVSTLELGDSALYLCASSLPDRGRGETQYFGPGTRLLVL.

This clonotype was seen ten or more times. The gene calls are TRBV7-2 and TRBJ1-2; D not certain. Per the germline V gene, CDR1 is SGHTA and CDR2 is FQGNSA. V was shortened by 3 bases and J by 2 bases, with 7 bases between the two germline ends. CDR3 length equals 13 residues. This CDR3 reads CASSLAGNYGYTF. The CDR3 bases are TGTGCCAGCAGCTTGGCAGGCAACTATGGCTACACCTTC.

This clonotype occurred many times. CDR3 loop: CASSEKASGPPDTQYF. Written as DNA, the CDR3 is TGTGCCAGCAGTGAGAAGGCTAGCGGGCCCCCAGATACGCAGTATTTT. V gene TRBV2 combines with J gene TRBJ2-3, with 8 bases that match TRBD2. The germline CDR1 and CDR2 sequences are SNHLY and FYNNEI. Trimming cost V 3 bases and J 4 bases; bases outside gene matches: 9. This CDR3 spans 16 amino acids.

This clonotype is deemed medium-sized (0.01 to 0.1%). As DNA, the CDR3 is TGTGCCAGCAGCCAAGATAGGGGGGGAGGGCCAGATACGCAGTATTTT. It encodes CASSQDRGGGPDTQYF. The chain recombines TRBV4-2 with TRBJ2-3; tentatively, D is TRBD2 (7 bases). The CDR3 contains 16 residues. Germline CDR1 is LGHNA and CDR2 is YNFKEQ. V was cut by 0 bases and J by 4 bases, with 14 bases left in between.

Details on this clonotype: With a much larger clone just one base away, this may be a read error. The CDR3 nucleotides are TGTGCCAGCTCGGTCGGGAATGAGCAGTTCTTC. Translating gives CASSVGNEQFF. This chain links TRBV2 with TRBJ2-1, with no clear D. V shed 8 bases and J shed 7 bases, with 9 bases lying between them. The CDR3 length is 11 residues. Per the germline V gene, CDR1 is SNHLY and CDR2 is FYNNEI.

V gene TRBV30 combines with J gene TRBJ2-7; D might be TRBD2 (5 bases). Germline-derived CDR1 and CDR2 are GTSNPN and SVGIG (reference sequence). V was pared by 3 bases and J by 0 bases, with 18 bases between. The CDR3 is made up of 16 amino acids. The CDR3 nucleotides read TGTGCCTGGAGCCGGTGGGTAGCGAGAGCCTCCTACGAGCAGTACTTC. Translation: CAWSRWVARASYEQYF.

Many counts were recorded for this clonotype. CDR3 sequence (DNA): TGTGCCAGCAGCTTAGCGCAGGAGGGGCGAACTTTCTTT. Translating gives CASSLAQEGRTFF. V gene TRBV7-2 combines with J gene TRBJ1-1; possible D gene TRBD1, 5 bases. The CDR3 spans 13 residues. V shed 0 bases and J shed 12 bases, with 14 bases lying between them. Germline V gene data show CDR1 as SGHTA and CDR2 as FQGNSA.